This entry concerns a single T cell receptor (beta chain). Its antigen is not identified. This sample is part of a study of T cells expressing NK-cell markers. Study-wide context: Sorted CD3+CD56-NKG2C+, CD3+CD56+NKG2C+ and CD3+CD56+NKG2C- T cells supplied the TCR beta repertoires. Just one sequenced donor of eight was HCMV-seronegative, while seven were seropositive.

Study-level points and caveats: These clonotypes also led the CD3+CD56-NKG2C+ fraction in a handful of donors.

The germline V gene has CDR1 MNHEY and CDR2 SVGAGI. The CDR3 has 18 residues. No DNA is given; TCRdb re-called the 5' RACE reads and lists each CDR3 protein once. This repertoire includes 350,000 to 450,000 distinct CDR3 sequences. The sample consisted of blood T cells: a sorted CD56 or NKG2C T cell subset, CD4+ or CD8+ T cells, or bulk PBMC T cells (not recorded which). The receptor's source is a man aged 18-75 years in good health. The gene calls are TRBV6-5 and TRBJ2-5; lacking DNA, the TRBD2 call made by TCRdb goes unchecked. The CDR3 sequence: CASSADRVTSGGQETQYF.